These T cell receptor beta chains were read from a single sample in a study of T cell responses to AZD1222 COVID-19 vaccine. Repertoires were generated with immunoSEQ multiplex PCR, while TCRdb's copy carries only in-frame clones and drops some. This sample yields roughly 120,000 clones, of which roughly nine tenths are seen a single time; nearly 4.5% belongs to the top ten. The material was peripheral blood, obtained on day 0 of AZD1222 vaccination. The receptors were gathered from an adult in good health. Both conserved end residues are part of each CDR3.

j_call v_call cdr3_aa
TRBJ2-1 TRBV19 CASSMGLEINEQFF
TRBJ2-4 TRBV25-1 CASSEYGPGRNIQYF
TRBJ1-1 TRBV2 CASSDLSWDTEAFF
TRBJ1-5 TRBV7-8 CASSLDSNQPQHF
TRBJ1-2 TRBV6-5 CASSQILGANYGYTF
TRBJ2-7 TRBV4-1 CASSSGQGASYEQYF
TRBJ2-3 TRBV9 CASSSGAGITDTQYF
TRBJ1-1 TRBV3-1/TRBV3-2 CASRSWDTMNTEAFF
TRBJ1-2 TRBV29-1 CSVVGSGADSYGYTF
TRBJ2-5 TRBV6-5 CASSSVVQETQYF
TRBJ1-5 TRBV7-8 CASSLVGQPQHF
TRBJ1-1 TRBV2 CASTQQGAAFDTEAFF
TRBJ2-5 TRBV5-4 CASSPSGRIGETQYF
TRBJ1-2 TRBV5-1 CASSLAIGREGYGYTF
TRBJ2-7 TRBV30 CAWTPGLAAYEQYF
TRBJ1-2 TRBV6-4 CASSPERGQGYTF
TRBJ1-2 TRBV19 CASSTGTVSWGYTF
TRBJ1-4 TRBV6-5 CASSYSYATNEKLFF
TRBJ2-1 TRBV1 CTSSPKGRTSTGRRVSTYYNEQFF
TRBJ2-2 TRBV5-4 CASSMASGRGTGELFF
TRBJ2-5 TRBV5-6 CASSYQRQETQYF
TRBJ2-3 TRBV20-1 CSASDHFQPSTDTQYF
TRBJ2-1 TRBV6-1 CASSEFLPNNEQFF
TRBJ2-1 TRBV6-1 CASSEVWDPGEQFF
TRBJ2-1 TRBV7-6 CASSLVSSGGGYNEQFF
TRBJ2-5 TRBV27 CASSFTLAYSQETQYF
TRBJ1-2 TRBV24-1 CATSDVTGSGYTF
TRBJ1-1 TRBV6-5 CASKTFGGPYTEAFF